One sample yielded the 30 T cell receptor beta chains listed below, sequenced in a study of blood T cells in healthy people across ages. Through a sample-barcoded 5' primer and a J-beta primer mix, a second PCR was run for roughly 7 to 11 cycles. A single record per CDR3 protein comes from TCRdb applying MiXCR to the 5' RACE reads. Seen here are about 1.6 million distinct CDR3 sequences, roughly 30% observed once, and the top ten hold around 11%. Sequenced input: blood. The receptors were gathered from a woman aged 30 to 39 in good health.

As to this clonotype: This may be a read error: a much more frequent sequence differs by one nucleotide. The CDR3 sequence: CASSFGPEGADTQYF. The CDR3 DNA sequence: TGTGCCAGCAGTTTTGGCCCCGAGGGCGCAGATACGCAGTATTTT. V and J are TRBV12-3 or TRBV12-4 and TRBJ2-3, with TRBD2 as a possible D gene (5 bases). The CDR3 runs 15 residues. V lost 3 bases, J lost 4 bases, and 14 bases lay in between.

This chain joins TRBV12-3 or TRBV12-4 and TRBJ2-3; 10 nucleotides line up with TRBD2. This CDR3 contains 16 residues. The trim removed 4 bases at V and 0 bases at J, leaving 4 bases unmatched. This CDR3 is CASSYGLAESTDTQYF. The CDR3 coding sequence is TGTGCCAGCAGTTACGGACTAGCGGAAAGCACAGATACGCAGTATTTT.

In the case of this clonotype: Being one base from a much bigger clone, this may be a read error. The CDR3 does not end in the conserved phenylalanine or tryptophan, so this is likely a read error. This chain connects TRBV11-2 to TRBJ2-3; D is unresolved. CDR1 and CDR2 (germline): SGHAT, FQNNGV. Deletions cut 5 bases from V and 1 base from J, with 7 bases between. This CDR3 is built from 13 residues. CDR3 residues: CASSQDGTDTQYL. The CDR3 bases are TGTGCCAGCAGCCAAGACGGCACAGATACGCAGTATCTT.

This clonotype came up once. V gene TRBV3-1 combines with J gene TRBJ1-4; D perhaps matches TRBD1 (5 bases). Per the germline V gene, CDR1 is LGHDT and CDR2 is YNNKEL (reference sequence). Trimming removed 0 bases from V and 0 bases from J, with 17 bases in between. This CDR3 has 19 amino acids. The CDR3 DNA is TGTGCCAGCAGCCAAGATCTTAGGGGAGGCCACGCAACTAATGAAAAACTGTTTTTT. Translating it yields CASSQDLRGGHATNEKLFF.

The rearrangement links TRBV10-3 to TRBJ2-2; TRBD1 matches at 7 bases. The ends lost 4 bases at V and 4 bases at J; junction bases unmatched: 9. Germline CDR1 is ENHRY and CDR2 is SYGVKD. The CDR3 extends over 16 amino acids. The DNA for the CDR3 is TGTGCCATCAGTGGATCGACAGGGTTTAGCACCGGGGAGCTGTTTTTT. Translation gives CAISGSTGFSTGELFF.

With regard to this clonotype: Given a much more abundant clone one base away, this may be a read error. The chain recombines TRBV11-3 with TRBJ2-2; a weak D match, TRBD2 (5 bases). This CDR3 is 14 amino acids long. Germline assignment: CDR1 SGHNT and CDR2 YENEEA. The germline V and J ends were trimmed by 1 base and 7 bases, with 10 bases remaining between them. The CDR3 coding sequence is TGTGCCAGCAGCTTAGGAGGACTGGGCGGGGAGCTGTTTTTT. Its protein product is CASSLGGLGGELFF.

This clonotype was recorded a few times. The gene calls are TRBV20-1 and TRBJ2-5; D might be TRBD2 (5 bases). From germline, CDR1 is DFQATT and CDR2 SNEGSKA (reference sequence). V was clipped by 4 bases and J by 1 base, with 16 bases between them. The CDR3 is 15 residues long. CDR3 sequence (DNA): TGCAGTGCTAAATTAAGGCCCGGGGTCCAAGAGACCCAGTACTTC. It yields the protein CSAKLRPGVQETQYF.

This clonotype turned up a few times. The rearrangement joins TRBV20-1 to TRBJ2-7; D possibly corresponds to TRBD2 (6 bases). The CDR3 has 13 residues. V lost 8 bases, J lost 5 bases, and 19 bases lay in between. The V gene's germline CDR1 is DFQATT and CDR2 SNEGSKA (reference sequence). The CDR3 coding sequence is TGCAGTTGGCCCCTGGCGGGACTCCACGAGCAGTACTTC. This translates into CSWPLAGLHEQYF.

V and J are TRBV5-1 and TRBJ1-1; D remains unclear. The CDR3 has 14 residues. The germline gives CDR1 SGHRS, CDR2 YFSETQ. The V end was cut by 4 bases, the J end by 5 bases, with 15 bases between. CDR3 nucleotides: TGCGCCAGCAGCATCGACTCACGGGGAACTGAAGCTTTCTTT. This codes for CASSIDSRGTEAFF.

This clonotype has ten or more counts. The DNA of the CDR3 is TGCGCCAGCAGCTTGTTCGGGGGCGGGGATACGCAGTATTTT. It yields the protein CASSLFGGGDTQYF. V gene TRBV5-1 combines with J gene TRBJ2-3; the D call may be TRBD1 or TRBD2 (6 bases each). V shed 1 base and J shed 6 bases, with 12 bases lying between them. CDR3 length equals 14 residues. Germline V gives CDR1 SGHRS, CDR2 YFSETQ. The whole variable domain, remainder taken from reference TRBV5-1 and TRBJ2-3, is KAGVTQTPRYLIKTRGQQVTLSCSPISGHRSVSWYQQTPGQGLQFLFEYFSETQRNKGNFPGRFSGRQFSNSRSEMNVSTLELGDSALYLCASSLFGGGDTQYFGPGTRLTVL.

DNA for the CDR3: TGCGCCAGCAGCATCGGACGGGAAAATAATTCACCCCTCCACTTT. Protein product: CASSIGRENNSPLHF. The V gene is TRBV4-1, the J gene TRBJ1-6, with unresolved D. V lost 5 bases to trimming and J lost 5 bases, with 13 bases between them. The CDR3 runs 15 residues. Germline-derived CDR1 and CDR2 are MGHRA and YSYEKL.

The chain combines TRBV12-3 or TRBV12-4 with TRBJ1-4; D uncertain. The CDR3 contains 13 residues. Between the trimmed V and J ends, which lost 7 bases and 7 bases, there was a span of 13 bases. The CDR3 spells CASTPVFGEKLFF. In DNA, the CDR3 is TGTGCCAGCACCCCGGTTTTTGGTGAAAAACTGTTTTTT.

There are a few counts of this clonotype. The CDR3 DNA follows: TGTGCCAGCAGCCCCTTTCCCTTAGCGGGAGGGGAGACCCAGTACTTC. Translation: CASSPFPLAGGETQYF. The chain couples TRBV27 to TRBJ2-5; 11 bases map to TRBD2. From germline, CDR1 is MNHEY and CDR2 SMNVEV (reference sequence). V shed 6 bases, J shed 5 bases, and the junction held 11 bases outside the gene matches. The CDR3 spans 16 residues.

This clonotype was counted only a few times. This chain uses TRBV6-5 with TRBJ2-5; 7 bases are a match to TRBD1. The CDR3 has 16 residues. In germline, CDR1 is MNHEY, CDR2 SVGAGI. J gave up 2 bases and V 3 bases, and 9 bases lay outside the gene matches. CDR3 protein: CASSYSSTGLQETQYF. In nucleotides, the CDR3 is TGTGCCAGCAGTTATAGCTCGACAGGGCTACAAGAGACCCAGTACTTC.

This clonotype was seen a handful of times. This chain uses TRBV2 with TRBJ2-1; 9 bases align to TRBD2. Germline CDR1 is SNHLY and CDR2 is FYNNEI. After removal of 7 bases from V and 0 bases from J, the junction contained 13 bases not matched to a gene. The CDR3 contains 18 residues. CDR3 protein: CASTPTFLAGVSYNEQFF. The DNA of the CDR3 is TGTGCCAGCACCCCTACCTTTTTAGCGGGGGTCTCCTACAATGAGCAGTTCTTC.

This chain joins TRBV28 and TRBJ1-4; D call uncertain. Deletions cut 7 bases from V and 8 bases from J, with 20 bases between. The CDR3 runs to 15 residues. Germline CDR1 and CDR2: MDHEN and SYDVKM. The CDR3 reads CASTQPSDRREKLFF. The DNA of the CDR3 is TGTGCCAGCACCCAACCTTCCGATAGGCGGGAAAAACTGTTTTTT.

This sequence joins TRBV9 and TRBJ2-3; a weak D match, TRBD2 (6 bases). The CDR3 contains 16 residues. V dropped 4 bases and J dropped 5 bases, with 20 bases sitting between them. Germline CDR1 is SGDLS and CDR2 is YYNGEE. CDR3 DNA sequence: TGTGCCAGCAGCCCCGCTCGGCGGGGAGTCGGAGATACGCAGTATTTT. This encodes CASSPARRGVGDTQYF.

Points on this clonotype: This may stem from a read error, because a much larger clone lies one nucleotide away. The chain links TRBV4-1 to TRBJ2-7; 7 bases are shared with TRBD2. The J segment lost 4 bases and the V segment lost 3 bases, leaving 6 bases of the junction unmatched. The length of the CDR3 is 14 residues. Germline loops: CDR1 MGHRA, CDR2 YSYEKL. The CDR3 sequence is CASSHERGKYEQYF. The DNA for the CDR3 is TGCGCCAGCAGCCACGAGCGGGGAAAATACGAGCAGTACTTC.

This clonotype was recorded only once. The chain is built from TRBV12-3 or TRBV12-4 and TRBJ2-1; the D call may be TRBD1 or TRBD2 (5 bases each). The CDR3 has 16 residues. V dropped 8 bases and J dropped 2 bases, with 19 bases sitting between them. For the CDR3, the DNA is TGTGCCAGCTCCAATGGGGGAGAGGAACCCTACAATGAGCAGTTCTTC. Its translation: CASSNGGEEPYNEQFF.

In this sample, this clonotype turned up many times. The chain employs TRBV28 and TRBJ2-7; D remains ambiguous. Germline lookup yields CDR1 MDHEN and CDR2 SYDVKM. The germline V and J ends were trimmed by 1 base and 7 bases, with 11 bases remaining between them. The CDR3 spans 13 residues. The CDR3 region has the DNA TGTGCCAGCAGTTTATCTTCCGTAAGGGAGCAGTACTTC. Translating gives CASSLSSVREQYF.

This clonotype was seen more than once but under ten times. CDR3 coding DNA: TGCGCCAGCAGCGGGCGACTAGCGGGAGAGGTGAATACGCAGTATTTT. This gives the protein CASSGRLAGEVNTQYF. J is TRBJ2-3 and V is TRBV5-1; 12 bases are a match to TRBD2. The CDR3 sequence is 16 residues long. CDR1 is SGHRS, CDR2 YFSETQ, per germline. The trim removed 4 bases at V and 7 bases at J, leaving 10 bases unmatched.

This clonotype came up a few times. The rearrangement uses TRBV5-1 and TRBJ1-2; 8 bases match TRBD1. This CDR3 has 14 amino acids. Germline V gene sequence: CDR1 SGHRS, CDR2 YFSETQ. V trimming: 6 bases; J trimming: 6 bases; junction bases outside the gene matches: 10. In DNA form, the CDR3 reads TGCGCCAGCACCCAGACAGGGGTTGGAGATGGCTACACCTTC. Translation gives CASTQTGVGDGYTF.

The V gene is TRBV12-3 or TRBV12-4, the J gene TRBJ2-1; 11 nucleotides agree with TRBD2. The V gene end was trimmed by 5 bases and the J gene end by 7 bases; junction bases not matched to a gene: 10. This CDR3 region has 16 residues. CDR3 sequence: CASSDSGRALSNEQFF. In nucleotides, the CDR3 is TGTGCCAGCAGTGATAGCGGGAGGGCCCTCTCGAATGAGCAGTTCTTC.

This clonotype was seen many times. V usage is TRBV13 and J usage is TRBJ2-7; 7 bases agree with TRBD1. Germline V gene data show CDR1 as PRHDT and CDR2 as FYEKMQ (reference sequence). Losses at the gene ends were 5 bases for V and 0 bases for J; bases not matched to a gene: 10. This CDR3 is 16 amino acids long. CDR3 DNA sequence: TGTGCCAGCAGCAAAAGAAGGGACAGAAGCTCCTACGAGCAGTACTTC. It is translated as CASSKRRDRSSYEQYF.

Many counts were recorded for this clonotype. The CDR3 reads CSAREGAYEQYF. The CDR3 DNA sequence: TGCAGTGCTAGAGAAGGGGCCTACGAGCAGTACTTC. This chain connects TRBV20-1 to TRBJ2-7, with D perhaps TRBD1 (5 bases). Trimming removed 0 bases at V and 2 bases at J, with 5 bases between. Germline V gene data show CDR1 as DFQATT and CDR2 as SNEGSKA (reference sequence). This CDR3 region has 12 residues.

The J gene is TRBJ2-5, the V gene TRBV27; the D is unclear. The end of the DNA is better explained by TRBJ2-7, so the J call may be wrong. Germline CDR1 MNHEY, CDR2 SMNVEV (reference sequence). CDR3 length equals 16 residues. This CDR3 reads CASSLTGGSIRYEQYF. In DNA form, the CDR3 reads TGTGCCAGCAGTTTAACGGGTGGAAGTATCCGTTACGAGCAGTACTTC.

Points on this clonotype: An end of the junction differs from the germline gene, which may be a read error. The CDR3 nucleotides read TGTGCCAGCAGGGCCACAGAAAATGAGCCGTTCTTC. The encoded protein is CASRATENEPFF. The chain uses TRBV12-3 or TRBV12-4 and TRBJ2-1; no firm D call. The CDR3 has 12 residues.

As to this clonotype: A read error may produce the germline difference seen at one junction end. V is TRBV5-6 and J is TRBJ2-4; D might be TRBD2 (6 bases). The CDR3 runs 16 residues. Looked up from germline, CDR1 is SGHDT and CDR2 is YYEEEE. This CDR3 is CTSSLVSGDPKNIQYF. The CDR3 DNA follows: TGTACCAGCAGCTTGGTTTCGGGGGATCCCAAAAACATTCAGTACTTC.

Remarks on this clonotype: This may be a read error: a much more frequent sequence differs by one nucleotide. The chain employs TRBV29-1 and TRBJ2-5, with a tentative D call TRBD1 (6 bases). The germline V gene encodes CDR1 SQVTM and CDR2 ANQGSEA. The CDR3 runs 13 residues. V was clipped by 6 bases and J by 5 bases, with 16 bases between them. The chain's CDR3 is CSVARRGEETQYF. The DNA for the CDR3 is TGCAGCGTCGCTCGCAGGGGCGAGGAGACCCAGTACTTC.

This rearrangement joins TRBV28 to TRBJ2-1; 7 bases fit TRBD2. The length of the CDR3 is 15 residues. The germline V gene encodes CDR1 MDHEN and CDR2 SYDVKM. The trim removed 6 bases at V and 8 bases at J, leaving 13 bases unmatched. The CDR3 region is CASSSGTTQVYEQFF. The CDR3 nucleotides are TGTGCCAGCAGCTCCGGGACTACCCAGGTGTATGAGCAGTTCTTC.